This T cell receptor beta chain was identified during a study of blood T cell repertoires in COVID-19. Study background: The United States, Italy and Spain were the sources of the acute and convalescent COVID-19 samples.

Original analysis: Estimated nucleated cell counts came from reference gene primer amplification. Libraries were prepared by immunoSEQ multiplex PCR; TCRdb keeps only in-frame clonotypes and omits some of them. That table furnishes V, J and clone size, whereas the DNA furnished D and trimming. Among 150,000 to 200,000 clones listed, 80% to 90% were seen once. The germline V gene has CDR1 MNHEY and CDR2 SVGAGI. V was clipped by 5 bases and J by 9 bases; unmatched bases: 13. The CDR3 runs 15 residues. It was during active infection that Seattle patients were enrolled and then longitudinally followed. The rearrangement joins TRBV6-5 to TRBJ1-5; 7 nucleotides line up with TRBD1. Specimen: peripheral blood. The receptor was derived from a woman aged 40 to 49 with COVID-19, enrolled during active disease. This CDR3 reads CASSPRDSPDRPQHF. The CDR3 DNA follows: TGTGCCAGCAGTCCCCGGGACAGCCCTGATCGGCCCCAGCATTTT.